A selection of T cell receptor beta chains follows, all from one sample in a study of blood T cells in healthy people across ages. TCRdb independently ran MiXCR on the 5' RACE reads; one entry per CDR3 protein. The sample contains approximately 1,100,000 distinct CDR3 sequences, around 43% of which appear only once. The sequenced material came from blood. All receptors derive from a woman aged 55-70 years in good health. Both conserved end residues are part of each CDR3. A D gene is named only where the DNA matches it firmly. Only some rows state a clone size, as once, few, many or a class for expanded clones.

j_call	v_call	clone_size	d_call	cdr3_nt	cdr3_aa
TRBJ2-3	TRBV5-6	few	.	TGTGCCAGCAGCTTTCCTAGACCCACAGATACGCAGTATTTT	CASSFPRPTDTQYF
TRBJ1-4	TRBV6-5	.	TRBD1	TGTGCCAGCAGCCCCGGTGCAGGGGGCAGGGAAAAACTGTTTTTT	CASSPGAGGREKLFF
TRBJ2-5	TRBV12-3/TRBV12-4	.	.	TGTGCCAGCAGTTTTAGGCGGGAAGGGACCCAGTACTTC	CASSFRREGTQYF
TRBJ2-2	TRBV24-1	.	TRBD2	TGTGCCACCACCGGGACTAGCGGGAGTATCGGGGAGCTGTTTTTT	CATTGTSGSIGELFF
TRBJ1-6	TRBV2	.	.	TGTGCCAGCAAGACAGAGCCTAATTCACCCCTCCACTTT	CASKTEPNSPLHF
TRBJ2-1	TRBV29-1	few	TRBD1	TGCAGCGTTCTCCGGACAGGGGTAGTTTATTCCTACAATGAGCAGTTCTTC	CSVLRTGVVYSYNEQFF
TRBJ2-7	TRBV7-9	.	.	TGTGCCAGCAGCACCGTGAGCGAGCAGTACTTC	CASSTVSEQYF
TRBJ2-1	TRBV6-2/TRBV6-3	.	TRBD2	TGTGCCAGCAGTTACCCTAGGACTAGCGGAAATGAGCAGTTCTTC	CASSYPRTSGNEQFF
TRBJ2-1	TRBV30	.	.	TGTGCCTGCGCCACCGGGACTGGGCAGTTCTTC	CACATGTGQFF
TRBJ2-1	TRBV20-1	.	.	TGCAGTGCTAGAGACCGCCAGCGGTACAATGAGCAGTTCTTC	CSARDRQRYNEQFF
TRBJ1-1	TRBV20-1	.	.	TGCAGTGCTAGAGTGAGTCGGGACTTTACCTCGATGAACACTGAAGCTTTCTTT	CSARVSRDFTSMNTEAFF
TRBJ2-6	TRBV2	.	TRBD2	TGTGCCAGCAGATTGACTAGCGGGGTCTCCTCTGGGGCCAACGTCCTGACTTTC	CASRLTSGVSSGANVLTF
TRBJ2-7	TRBV29-1	many	.	TGCAGCGTTGCCAGGGGCTCATACGAGCAGTACTTC	CSVARGSYEQYF
TRBJ1-5	TRBV7-2	many	.	TGTGCCAGCAGCTTAAAGTCTGATAATCAGCCCCAGCATTTT	CASSLKSDNQPQHF
TRBJ2-1	TRBV7-3	.	.	TGTGCCAGCAGCTTAAAGCGGAATGGGGAGCAGTTCTTC	CASSLKRNGEQFF
TRBJ2-5	TRBV6-5	.	.	TGTGCCAGCAGTGCCGGGCAGTCGGGGCAGGAGACCCAGTACTTC	CASSAGQSGQETQYF
TRBJ1-1	TRBV6-5	.	.	TGTGCCAGCAGTTGGGGTGGGATCGGGACTGAAGCTTTCTTT	CASSWGGIGTEAFF
TRBJ1-6	TRBV20-1	.	.	TGCAGTGCTGTGAGAGCCCAGGGGATGGGATCACCCCTCCACTTT	CSAVRAQGMGSPLHF
TRBJ2-5	TRBV6-1	.	TRBD1	TGTGCCAGCATTCGAGGACAGGGGCTGGAGACCCAGTACTTC	CASIRGQGLETQYF
TRBJ2-3	TRBV27	once	TRBD1	TGTGCCAGCAGTTCCTCCCTCCAGGGGGCGGGGGATACGCAGTATTTT	CASSSSLQGAGDTQYF
TRBJ2-7	TRBV5-6	.	.	TGTGCCAGCAGTTCCCCGGGGGAGCCGAGATTCTACGAGCAGTACTTC	CASSSPGEPRFYEQYF
TRBJ1-2	TRBV28	few	TRBD1	TGTGCCAGCAGTACCGGGACAGGGAGGAACGGCTACACCTTC	CASSTGTGRNGYTF